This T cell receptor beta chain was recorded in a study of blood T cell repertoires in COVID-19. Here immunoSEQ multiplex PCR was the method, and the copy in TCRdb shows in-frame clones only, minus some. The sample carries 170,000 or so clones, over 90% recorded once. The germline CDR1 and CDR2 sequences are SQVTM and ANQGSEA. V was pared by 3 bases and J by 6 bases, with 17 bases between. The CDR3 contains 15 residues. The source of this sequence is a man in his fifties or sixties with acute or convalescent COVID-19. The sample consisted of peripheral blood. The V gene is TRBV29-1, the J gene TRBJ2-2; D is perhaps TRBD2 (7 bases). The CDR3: CSVDGWGGPPGELFF. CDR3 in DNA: TGCAGCGTTGACGGGTGGGGGGGCCCTCCCGGGGAGCTGTTTTTT.